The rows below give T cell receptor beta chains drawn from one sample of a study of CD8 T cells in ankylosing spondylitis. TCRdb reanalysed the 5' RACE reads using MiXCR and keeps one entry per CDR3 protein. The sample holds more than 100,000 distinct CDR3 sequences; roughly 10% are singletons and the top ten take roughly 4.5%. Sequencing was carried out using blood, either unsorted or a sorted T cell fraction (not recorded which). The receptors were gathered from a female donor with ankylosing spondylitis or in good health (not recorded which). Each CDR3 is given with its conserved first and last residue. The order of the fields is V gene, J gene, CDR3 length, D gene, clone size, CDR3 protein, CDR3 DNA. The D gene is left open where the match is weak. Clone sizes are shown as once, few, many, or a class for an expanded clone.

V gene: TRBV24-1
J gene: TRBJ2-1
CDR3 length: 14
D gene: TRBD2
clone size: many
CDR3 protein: CATSDLETSGAQFF
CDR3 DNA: TGTGCCACCAGTGATTTGGAGACTAGCGGGGCCCAGTTCTTC

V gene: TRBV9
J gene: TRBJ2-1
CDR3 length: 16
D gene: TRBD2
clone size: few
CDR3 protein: CASQWSTGGPRNEQFF
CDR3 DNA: TGTGCCAGCCAGTGGTCTACGGGAGGGCCTAGGAATGAGCAGTTCTTC

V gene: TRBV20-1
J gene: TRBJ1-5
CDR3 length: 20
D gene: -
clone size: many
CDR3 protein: CSARVRPGSLTAGSNQPQHF
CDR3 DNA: TGCAGTGCTAGAGTGCGGCCGGGGTCCCTGACCGCGGGTAGCAATCAGCCCCAGCATTTT

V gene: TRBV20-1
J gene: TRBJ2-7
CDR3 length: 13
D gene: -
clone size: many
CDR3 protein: CSARGKEPLEQYF
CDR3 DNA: TGCAGTGCTAGAGGTAAAGAACCCCTCGAGCAGTACTTC

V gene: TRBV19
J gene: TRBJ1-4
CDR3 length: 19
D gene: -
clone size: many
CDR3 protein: CASSIDGPPPGQTTEKLFF
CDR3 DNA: TGTGCCAGTAGTATAGATGGCCCCCCGCCGGGACAAACGACTGAAAAACTGTTTTTT

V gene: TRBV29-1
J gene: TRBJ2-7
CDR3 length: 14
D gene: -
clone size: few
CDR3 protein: CSVGRTVGAYEQYF
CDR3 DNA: TGCAGCGTAGGTAGGACAGTGGGCGCCTACGAGCAGTACTTC

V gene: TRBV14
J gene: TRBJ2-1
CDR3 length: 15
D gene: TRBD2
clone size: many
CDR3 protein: CASSRVAGLPPEQFF
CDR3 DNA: TGTGCCAGCAGCCGCGTAGCGGGCCTACCCCCAGAGCAGTTCTTC

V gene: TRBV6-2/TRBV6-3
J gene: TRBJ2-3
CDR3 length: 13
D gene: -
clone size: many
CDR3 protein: CASSSTIRDTQYF
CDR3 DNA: TGTGCCAGCAGTTCTACCATCCGGGATACGCAGTATTTT

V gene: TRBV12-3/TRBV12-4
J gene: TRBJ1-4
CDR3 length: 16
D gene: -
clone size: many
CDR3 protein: CASTPGGGQRGEKLFF
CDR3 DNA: TGTGCCAGCACCCCCGGTGGGGGGCAAAGGGGTGAAAAACTGTTTTTT

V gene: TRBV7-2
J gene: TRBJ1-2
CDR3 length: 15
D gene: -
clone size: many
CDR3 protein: CASSGAPGQPYGYTF
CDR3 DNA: TGTGCCAGCAGCGGGGCCCCCGGACAGCCTTATGGCTACACCTTC

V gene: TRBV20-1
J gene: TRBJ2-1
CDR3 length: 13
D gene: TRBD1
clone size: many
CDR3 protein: CSARKPGGNEQFF
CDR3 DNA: TGCAGTGCTAGGAAGCCAGGGGGCAATGAGCAGTTCTTC

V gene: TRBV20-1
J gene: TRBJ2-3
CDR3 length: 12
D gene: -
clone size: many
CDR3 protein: CSATAPSGAQYF
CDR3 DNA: TGCAGTGCTACGGCTCCAAGTGGTGCGCAGTATTTT